This T cell receptor beta chain stems from a study of blood T cell repertoires in COVID-19. Study as a whole: In each case, the material was cDNA or gDNA derived from T cells, B-cell-depleted T cells, or PBMCs.

Germline CDR1 DFQATT, CDR2 SNEGSKA (reference sequence). Trimming shortened V by 3 bases and J by 4 bases, and 19 bases separated the two germline ends. The CDR3 totals 16 residues. Profiled with immunoSEQ multiplex PCR; TCRdb holds only in-frame clones, not every one. The repertoire consists of approximately 53,000 clones, with about nine tenths occurring once and the leading ten covering 20% to 25%. The chain employs TRBV20-1 and TRBJ1-3; D unresolved. The sample was peripheral blood. The TCR originated in a woman older than 75 with COVID-19, enrolled during active disease. The CDR3 loop reads CSASASDGQMGNTIYF. In DNA, the CDR3 is TGCAGTGCTAGTGCCAGCGACGGTCAGATGGGAAACACCATATATTTT.